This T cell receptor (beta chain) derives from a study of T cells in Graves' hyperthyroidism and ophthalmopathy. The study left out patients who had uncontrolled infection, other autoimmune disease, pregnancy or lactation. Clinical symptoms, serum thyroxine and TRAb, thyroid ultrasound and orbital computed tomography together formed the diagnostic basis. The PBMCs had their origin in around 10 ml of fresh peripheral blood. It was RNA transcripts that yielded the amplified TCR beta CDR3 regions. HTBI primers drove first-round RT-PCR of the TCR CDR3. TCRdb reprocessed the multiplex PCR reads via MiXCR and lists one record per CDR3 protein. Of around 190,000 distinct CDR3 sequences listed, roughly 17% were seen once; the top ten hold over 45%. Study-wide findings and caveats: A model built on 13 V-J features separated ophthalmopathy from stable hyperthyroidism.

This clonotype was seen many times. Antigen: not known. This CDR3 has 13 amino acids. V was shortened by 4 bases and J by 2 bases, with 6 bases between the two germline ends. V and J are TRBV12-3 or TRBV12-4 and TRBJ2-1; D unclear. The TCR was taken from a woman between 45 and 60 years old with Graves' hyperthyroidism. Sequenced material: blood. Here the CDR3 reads CASSSATYNEQFF. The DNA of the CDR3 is TGTGCCAGCAGTTCCGCTACCTACAATGAGCAGTTCTTC.